This T cell receptor (beta chain) is drawn from a study of blood T cell repertoires in COVID-19. Whole-study context: Acute and convalescent COVID-19 specimens originated in the United States, Italy and Spain. The analysed material was cDNA or gDNA that came from T cells, B-cell-depleted T cells, or PBMCs.

Per germline, CDR1 MNHEY and CDR2 SVGAGI. Trimming pared 7 bases from V and 2 bases from J, leaving 12 bases between. This CDR3 contains 13 residues. Original analysis: Amplification of reference gene primers was used by the study to estimate nucleated cell counts. The repertoire was sequenced with immunoSEQ multiplex PCR; TCRdb's copy has only in-frame clones and lacks some. The D gene and trimming were derived from the DNA, and the V and J assignments and clone size from that table. Of approximately 150,000 clones listed, roughly 90% are singletons. The chain links TRBV6-5 to TRBJ2-7; D is perhaps TRBD2 (6 bases). The TCR sequence derives from a woman in her fifties or sixties with acute or convalescent COVID-19. Sequencing used peripheral blood. CDR3 nucleotide sequence: TGTGCCAGCACCGCTAGCGCAACCTACGAGCAGTACTTC. This sequence encodes CASTASATYEQYF.